These T cell receptor beta chains were read from a single sample in a study of blood T cell repertoires in COVID-19. Measured with immunoSEQ multiplex PCR; TCRdb has only the in-frame clones, and not every one. The table includes 190,000 or so clones, 87% detected once. The sequenced sample consisted of peripheral blood. The source is a woman aged 18-29 years who had recovered from COVID-19. The CDR3 runs from the conserved cysteine through the conserved F or W. The order of the fields is V gene, J gene, clone size, D gene, CDR3 DNA, CDR3 protein. The D gene is left open where the match is weak. Clone size is stated in some rows and not others, as once, few, many or a class when expanded.

v_gene: TRBV30
j_gene: TRBJ1-2
abundance: .
d_gene: .
CDR3nt: TGTGCCTGGACAAACAGGCCCTATGGCTACACCTTC
CDR3aa: CAWTNRPYGYTF

v_gene: TRBV20-1
j_gene: TRBJ2-2
abundance: .
d_gene: .
CDR3nt: TGCAGTGCTAGTGGACGCCGGGAGAACACCGGGGAGCTGTTTTTT
CDR3aa: CSASGRRENTGELFF

v_gene: TRBV19
j_gene: TRBJ1-4
abundance: .
d_gene: .
CDR3nt: TGTGCCAGTAGTCGACAGGACCAACATGAAAAACTGTTTTTT
CDR3aa: CASSRQDQHEKLFF

v_gene: TRBV4-1
j_gene: TRBJ1-6
abundance: .
d_gene: .
CDR3nt: TGCGCCAGCAGCCAAGTTCGGGACTCAGCATACTCACCCCTCCACTTT
CDR3aa: CASSQVRDSAYSPLHF

v_gene: TRBV19
j_gene: TRBJ2-2
abundance: .
d_gene: TRBD1
CDR3nt: TGTGCCAGTAGTGTGGGACAGACCACCGGGGAGCTGTTTTTT
CDR3aa: CASSVGQTTGELFF

v_gene: TRBV7-7
j_gene: TRBJ2-7
abundance: few
d_gene: .
CDR3nt: TGTGCCAGCAGCTCCGGTCGGGAGCAGTACTTC
CDR3aa: CASSSGREQYF

v_gene: TRBV30
j_gene: TRBJ1-1
abundance: .
d_gene: TRBD1
CDR3nt: TGTGCCTGGAGCGGACAGGGGAACACTGAAGCTTTCTTT
CDR3aa: CAWSGQGNTEAFF

v_gene: TRBV7-2
j_gene: TRBJ2-3
abundance: .
d_gene: TRBD2
CDR3nt: TGTGCCAGCGCCCGGACTAGCGGCGCAGATACGCAGTATTTT
CDR3aa: CASARTSGADTQYF

v_gene: TRBV7-8
j_gene: TRBJ2-5
abundance: once
d_gene: .
CDR3nt: TGTGCCAGCAGCTCTAAGAACCAAGAGACCCAGTACTTC
CDR3aa: CASSSKNQETQYF

v_gene: TRBV6-2/TRBV6-3
j_gene: TRBJ2-1
abundance: .
d_gene: TRBD2
CDR3nt: TGTGCCAGCAGTGCCGCTCTAGCGGGGTCCTACAATGAGCAGTTCTTC
CDR3aa: CASSAALAGSYNEQFF

v_gene: TRBV15
j_gene: TRBJ2-3
abundance: .
d_gene: .
CDR3nt: TGTGCCACCAGCAGCGCTTTCGCGGAAGTCACAGATACGCAGTATTTT
CDR3aa: CATSSAFAEVTDTQYF

v_gene: TRBV7-2
j_gene: TRBJ2-4
abundance: .
d_gene: TRBD1
CDR3nt: TGTGCCAGCAGCGACCCGGGACAGAAAAACATTCAGTACTTC
CDR3aa: CASSDPGQKNIQYF

v_gene: TRBV5-5
j_gene: TRBJ1-4
abundance: .
d_gene: .
CDR3nt: TGTGCCAGCAGCCTTGGGGCCCGAGAAAAACTGTTTTTT
CDR3aa: CASSLGAREKLFF

v_gene: TRBV24-1
j_gene: TRBJ2-3
abundance: .
d_gene: TRBD1
CDR3nt: TGTGCCACCAGTGACCCAAGGACAGGGTCCACAGATACGCAGTATTTT
CDR3aa: CATSDPRTGSTDTQYF

v_gene: TRBV6-2/TRBV6-3
j_gene: TRBJ1-5
abundance: .
d_gene: .
CDR3nt: TGTGCCAGCAGTTACAGGGGAAGCAATCAGCCCCAGCATTTT
CDR3aa: CASSYRGSNQPQHF

v_gene: TRBV28
j_gene: TRBJ1-5
abundance: .
d_gene: .
CDR3nt: TGTGCCAGCAGTTCCTTTGGACAGTCTTATAGCAATCAGCCCCAGCATTTT
CDR3aa: CASSSFGQSYSNQPQHF

v_gene: TRBV18
j_gene: TRBJ2-2
abundance: .
d_gene: TRBD2
CDR3nt: TGTGCCAGCTCACCGACTAGCGGGAGGGTCGGGGAGCTGTTTTTT
CDR3aa: CASSPTSGRVGELFF

v_gene: TRBV11-2
j_gene: TRBJ2-7
abundance: .
d_gene: TRBD2
CDR3nt: TGTGCCAGCAGCCCAAACAGGGTAGCGGGGGCCCTCGAACGATACGAGCAGTACTTC
CDR3aa: CASSPNRVAGALERYEQYF

v_gene: TRBV24-1
j_gene: TRBJ1-1
abundance: .
d_gene: .
CDR3nt: TGTGCCACCAGTCTCGGGAACACTGAAGCTTTCTTT
CDR3aa: CATSLGNTEAFF

v_gene: TRBV10-3
j_gene: TRBJ1-3
abundance: .
d_gene: TRBD1
CDR3nt: TGTGCCATCAGTGAAAGACAGGGGGCTCTTGGAAACACCATATATTTT
CDR3aa: CAISERQGALGNTIYF

v_gene: TRBV15
j_gene: TRBJ2-5
abundance: .
d_gene: .
CDR3nt: TGTGCCACCAGCAGAGATCGGGGTAAACGAGGGACCCAGTACTTC
CDR3aa: CATSRDRGKRGTQYF

v_gene: TRBV2
j_gene: TRBJ1-4
abundance: .
d_gene: .
CDR3nt: TGTGCCAGCGCACAGTTTAATGAAAAACTGTTTTTT
CDR3aa: CASAQFNEKLFF

v_gene: TRBV2
j_gene: TRBJ2-1
abundance: few
d_gene: TRBD2
CDR3nt: TGTGCCTTACCCGGACTAGCGGGGGGCGGGGCCTACAATGAGCAGTTCTTC
CDR3aa: CALPGLAGGGAYNEQFF

v_gene: TRBV30
j_gene: TRBJ2-3
abundance: .
d_gene: TRBD2
CDR3nt: TGTGCCTGGACCGCCGGGCTAGCGGGAATCACAGATACGCAGTATTTT
CDR3aa: CAWTAGLAGITDTQYF

v_gene: TRBV7-3
j_gene: TRBJ2-1
abundance: .
d_gene: TRBD2
CDR3nt: TGTGCCAGCAGCCCCCGACTAGCGGGGCCGGAGGATGAGCAGTTCTTC
CDR3aa: CASSPRLAGPEDEQFF

v_gene: TRBV6-1
j_gene: TRBJ1-2
abundance: once
d_gene: .
CDR3nt: TGTGCCAGCAGTGAACGCCAAAACAGGGAATATGGCTACACCTTC
CDR3aa: CASSERQNREYGYTF

v_gene: TRBV7-2
j_gene: TRBJ2-4
abundance: .
d_gene: TRBD2
CDR3nt: TGTGCCAGCAAACGGGCGGGGGGGAAGAACATTCAGTACTTC
CDR3aa: CASKRAGGKNIQYF

v_gene: TRBV6-1
j_gene: TRBJ1-4
abundance: .
d_gene: .
CDR3nt: TGTGCCAGCAGTGAATTTATTCCAGGGAATGAAAAACTGTTTTTT
CDR3aa: CASSEFIPGNEKLFF

v_gene: TRBV5-1
j_gene: TRBJ2-1
abundance: .
d_gene: TRBD2
CDR3nt: TGCGCCAGCAGCCCGGGACTAGCGGGGGCTAATGAGCAGTTCTTC
CDR3aa: CASSPGLAGANEQFF

v_gene: TRBV5-6
j_gene: TRBJ1-4
abundance: .
d_gene: TRBD1
CDR3nt: TGTGCCAGCAGCGGAGGACAGGGCCCGAATGAAAAACTGTTTTTT
CDR3aa: CASSGGQGPNEKLFF

v_gene: TRBV2
j_gene: TRBJ1-4
abundance: .
d_gene: TRBD1
CDR3nt: TGTGCCAGCGTTAGGACAGGTCGCAGGGAAAAACTGTTTTTT
CDR3aa: CASVRTGRREKLFF

v_gene: TRBV29-1
j_gene: TRBJ2-1
abundance: .
d_gene: TRBD1
CDR3nt: TGCAGCGTTGACCCGGGACAGGGGTCCTACAATGAGCAGTTCTTC
CDR3aa: CSVDPGQGSYNEQFF

v_gene: TRBV7-3
j_gene: TRBJ2-3
abundance: .
d_gene: .
CDR3nt: TGTGCCAGCAGCTTAAGACGAGGCGATACGCAGTATTTT
CDR3aa: CASSLRRGDTQYF

v_gene: TRBV2
j_gene: TRBJ2-2
abundance: once
d_gene: .
CDR3nt: TGTGCCGGAAAAGGGGGGGCCGGGGAGCTGTTTTTT
CDR3aa: CAGKGGAGELFF

v_gene: TRBV7-9
j_gene: TRBJ2-5
abundance: .
d_gene: TRBD2
CDR3nt: TGTGCCAGCAGCTCGGGACTAGCGGGAGAGACCCAGTACTTC
CDR3aa: CASSSGLAGETQYF

v_gene: TRBV7-2
j_gene: TRBJ1-2
abundance: .
d_gene: TRBD1
CDR3nt: TGTGCCAGCACCGACTTCAGCGGGACAGGGGTACACTATGGCTACACCTTC
CDR3aa: CASTDFSGTGVHYGYTF

v_gene: TRBV29-1
j_gene: TRBJ2-5
abundance: .
d_gene: TRBD1
CDR3nt: TGCAGCGGGCGGGACAGGGGATCTGCAGAGACCCAGTACTTC
CDR3aa: CSGRDRGSAETQYF

v_gene: TRBV6-5
j_gene: TRBJ2-2
abundance: .
d_gene: .
CDR3nt: TGTGCCAGCAGGACTACAGGGCCCTACACCGGGGAGCTGTTTTTT
CDR3aa: CASRTTGPYTGELFF

v_gene: TRBV10-3
j_gene: TRBJ2-7
abundance: .
d_gene: .
CDR3nt: TGTGCCATCTGGGGCGGAGTGGGCTACGAGCAGTACTTC
CDR3aa: CAIWGGVGYEQYF

v_gene: TRBV9
j_gene: TRBJ2-3
abundance: once
d_gene: TRBD2
CDR3nt: TGTGCCAGCAGCGGTAGCGGGAGGACGACAGATACGCAGTATTTT
CDR3aa: CASSGSGRTTDTQYF

v_gene: TRBV5-5
j_gene: TRBJ2-5
abundance: .
d_gene: .
CDR3nt: TGTGCCAGCAGCTTGGTTTTGACAGGCCCTTGGGGACAAGAGACCCAGTACTTC
CDR3aa: CASSLVLTGPWGQETQYF

v_gene: TRBV9
j_gene: TRBJ2-3
abundance: once
d_gene: TRBD2
CDR3nt: TGTGCCAGCAGCGTAGGGACTAGCGTGCGTCGGGACACAGATACGCAGTATTTT
CDR3aa: CASSVGTSVRRDTDTQYF

v_gene: TRBV28
j_gene: TRBJ2-3
abundance: once
d_gene: TRBD2
CDR3nt: TGTGCCAGCAGTCCCCCCGTCGCGGGAGGGGTAGATACGCAGTATTTT
CDR3aa: CASSPPVAGGVDTQYF

v_gene: TRBV2
j_gene: TRBJ2-1
abundance: .
d_gene: TRBD2
CDR3nt: TGTGCCAGCAAGCAGGGACTAGCGGTTTACAATGAGCAGTTCTTC
CDR3aa: CASKQGLAVYNEQFF

v_gene: TRBV6-5
j_gene: TRBJ1-5
abundance: .
d_gene: .
CDR3nt: TGTGCCAGCAGTTACAGTTCCGGGAATCAGCCCCAGCATTTT
CDR3aa: CASSYSSGNQPQHF